The rows below give T cell receptor beta chains drawn from one sample of a study of T cells after yellow fever vaccination. TCRdb reprocessed the 5' RACE reads with MiXCR, giving one entry per CDR3 protein. The sample has some 240,000 distinct CDR3 sequences; approximately 3.6% are singletons. The sequencing used PBMCs, collected 15 days after the yellow fever booster vaccination. Receptor source: a man aged 18 to 35 who received the YFV17D yellow fever vaccine. The CDR3 runs from the conserved cysteine through the conserved F or W. Each record gives: CDR3 length, J gene, clone size, V gene, D gene, CDR3 protein, CDR3 DNA. The D gene is left open where the match is weak. Size values are once, few and many counts, or a class for expanded clones, and some rows have none.

>14|TRBJ2-3|many|TRBV4-3|-
CASSQNLQADTQYF
TGCGCCAGCAGCCAAAACCTACAGGCAGATACGCAGTATTTT
>15|TRBJ2-7|many|TRBV4-2|-
CASSQESAGSHEQYF
TGTGCCAGCAGCCAAGAATCGGCAGGGTCCCACGAGCAGTACTTC
>12|TRBJ2-2|many|TRBV3-1|-
CASSRETGELFF
TGTGCCAGCAGCCGAGAGACCGGGGAGCTGTTTTTT
>14|TRBJ1-1|many|TRBV4-3|-
CASSQGRGAAEAFF
TGCGCCAGCAGCCAAGGACGGGGTGCCGCTGAAGCTTTCTTT
>13|TRBJ2-1|-|TRBV7-9|TRBD1
CASSFRTGNEQFF
TGTGCCAGCAGCTTCCGGACAGGGAATGAGCAGTTCTTC
>12|TRBJ2-1|many|TRBV6-1|-
CASSEMGFEQFF
TGTGCCAGCAGTGAAATGGGGTTTGAGCAGTTCTTC
>15|TRBJ2-3|many|TRBV5-1|TRBD1
CASSPGTGGTDTQYF
TGCGCCAGCAGCCCCGGGACAGGGGGGACAGATACGCAGTATTTT
>16|TRBJ2-3|many|TRBV5-1|TRBD2
CASSSRTSGGIDTQYF
TGCGCCAGCAGCTCCCGGACTAGCGGGGGTATAGATACGCAGTATTTT
>13|TRBJ2-6|many|TRBV2|-
CASWGPLANVLTF
TGTGCCAGCTGGGGGCCCCTGGCCAACGTCCTGACTTTC
>12|TRBJ2-5|many|TRBV20-1|-
CSAAQPLETQYF
TGCAGTGCTGCCCAACCCCTGGAGACCCAGTACTTC